Each of the 31 T cell receptor beta chains below was sequenced from the same sample in a study of T cells in Graves' hyperthyroidism and ophthalmopathy. Amplification yielded TCR beta CDR3 regions, with RNA transcripts as the source. The primer set for the first-round RT-PCR of the TCR CDR3 was HTBI. TCRdb fed the multiplex PCR reads into MiXCR, producing one record per CDR3 protein. The repertoire consists of some 490,000 distinct CDR3 sequences, with around a fifth occurring once and the leading ten covering less than 65%. Sequencing was done on a sample of blood. These TCRs come from a woman aged 70 to 79 with Graves' ophthalmopathy.

This clonotype occurred many times. J is TRBJ2-7 and V is TRBV10-3; 12 nucleotides line up with TRBD2. The CDR3 loop spans 13 amino acids. Germline V CDR1 and CDR2: ENHRY, SYGVKD. The V and J ends lost 4 bases and 7 bases, in that order; junction bases with no gene match: 2. This chain's CDR3 is CAISGLAGEEQYF. The CDR3 DNA reads as TGTGCCATCAGTGGACTAGCGGGAGAGGAGCAGTACTTC.

This clonotype was detected a few times. The chain is built from TRBV10-3 and TRBJ2-7, with 11 nucleotides matching TRBD1. Germline values: CDR1 ENHRY, CDR2 SYGVKD. Losses at the gene ends were 4 bases for V and 3 bases for J; bases not matched to a gene: 2. There are 14 residues in the CDR3. The CDR3 is CAISGGQGGYEQYF. CDR3 DNA: TGTGCCATCAGTGGGGGACAGGGGGGCTACGAGCAGTACTTC.

A single count supports this clonotype. The chain carries TRBV5-1 and TRBJ1-1; tentatively, D is TRBD1 (5 bases). Trimming took off 4 bases at V and 4 bases at J, with 14 bases between the two ends. Germline assignment: CDR1 SGHRS and CDR2 YFSETQ. This CDR3 has 14 residues. The CDR3 nucleotides are TGCGCCAGCAGCCCTGGGGGGGGAAGCACTGAAGCTTTCTTT. Its protein is CASSPGGGSTEAFF.

This clonotype occurred a few times. The rearrangement joins TRBV20-1 to TRBJ1-5; D unclear. CDR3 length equals 12 residues. Germline V gene data show CDR1 as DFQATT and CDR2 as SNEGSKA (reference sequence). The CDR3 DNA sequence: TGCAGCGCCTGGCAGAGCAATCAGCCCCAGCATTTT. Its translation: CSAWQSNQPQHF.

This clonotype has only a few counts. V gene TRBV6-5 combines with J gene TRBJ1-1; 8 nucleotides agree with TRBD1. Germline V CDR1 and CDR2: MNHEY, SVGAGI. Unmatched junction bases numbered 18, after V lost 0 bases and J lost 3 bases. The CDR3 spans 20 residues. In DNA form, the CDR3 reads TGTGCCAGCAGTTACTCGCCCCTGACAGGGGTAACCCCCTGGTACACTGAAGCTTTCTTT. Amino acid sequence: CASSYSPLTGVTPWYTEAFF.

This clonotype was picked up many times. The rearrangement joins TRBV5-6 to TRBJ1-1; D is unresolved. V was pared by 4 bases and J by 3 bases, with 19 bases between. The CDR3 covers 16 residues. In germline, CDR1 is SGHDT, CDR2 YYEEEE. In DNA form, the CDR3 reads TGTGCCAGCAGCCCCGGGCCGGCTGGGAGAGACACTGAAGCTTTCTTT. Translating it yields CASSPGPAGRDTEAFF.

This chain connects TRBV3-1 to TRBJ2-2, with 9 nucleotides matching TRBD1. After removal of 4 bases from V and 5 bases from J, the junction contained 5 bases not matched to a gene. The CDR3 length is 15 residues. CDR1 and CDR2 (germline): LGHDT, YNNKEL (reference sequence). The CDR3 sequence: CASSRGQGWTGELFF. In nucleotides, the CDR3 is TGTGCCAGCAGCCGCGGACAGGGGTGGACCGGGGAGCTGTTTTTT. The full variable domain, in which reference TRBV3-1 and TRBJ2-2 provide the parts outside the CDR3, is DTAVSQTPKYLVTQMGNDKSIKCEQNLGHDTMYWYKQDSKKFLKIMFSYNNKELIINETVPNRFSPKSPDKAHLNLHINSLELGDSAVYFCASSRGQGWTGELFFGEGSRLTVL.

This chain uses TRBV5-1 with TRBJ2-1; D tentatively fits TRBD1 or TRBD2 (5 bases each). The CDR3 consists of 14 residues. Per the germline V gene, CDR1 is SGHRS and CDR2 is YFSETQ. V lost 4 bases to trimming and J lost 7 bases, with 15 bases between them. The CDR3 region is CASSPPGPANEQFF. CDR3 DNA sequence: TGCGCCAGCAGCCCACCGGGACCAGCGAATGAGCAGTTCTTC.

V and J are TRBV6-1 and TRBJ2-7; 7 bases fit TRBD1. After removal of 5 bases from V and 3 bases from J, the junction contained 7 bases not matched to a gene. CDR1 is MNHNS and CDR2 is SASEGT in the germline V gene. The CDR3 contains 14 residues. CDR3: CASSPFGQDYEQYF. As DNA, the CDR3 is TGTGCCAGCAGTCCTTTCGGACAGGACTACGAGCAGTACTTC.

This clonotype was seen a handful of times. V usage is TRBV20-1 and J usage is TRBJ2-1; a possible D gene is TRBD1 (5 bases). Trimming pared 0 bases from V and 7 bases from J, leaving 13 bases between. CDR3 length equals 14 residues. CDR1 and CDR2 from the germline V gene are DFQATT and SNEGSKA (reference sequence). CDR3 sequence reads: CSARDGAVDNEQFF. The CDR3 nucleotides read TGCAGTGCTAGAGATGGGGCGGTGGATAATGAGCAGTTCTTC.

The J gene is TRBJ2-2, the V gene TRBV27; either TRBD1 or TRBD2 may supply D (5 bases each). V was cut by 1 base and J by 0 bases, with 6 bases left in between. CDR3 length: 15 amino acids. CDR1 is MNHEY, CDR2 SMNVEV, per germline (reference sequence). The CDR3 DNA reads TGTGCCAGCAGTTTATTGGGGGCGAACACCGGGGAGCTGTTTTTT. Its protein product is CASSLLGANTGELFF.

The V gene is TRBV14, the J gene TRBJ2-7; 8 nucleotides match TRBD1. Germline trimming cut 0 bases from V and 5 bases from J; bases unmatched to any gene: 6. The CDR3 spans 15 residues. Germline V gene data show CDR1 as SGHDN and CDR2 as FVKESK. The CDR3 here is CASSQDVGQAHEQYF. In DNA, the CDR3 is TGTGCCAGCAGCCAAGATGTGGGACAGGCCCACGAGCAGTACTTC.

DNA of the CDR3: TGTGCCAGCAGCTTCCCTGCAGGTGCGAATTCACCCCTCCACTTT. This sequence encodes CASSFPAGANSPLHF. V gene TRBV28 combines with J gene TRBJ1-6; D remains ambiguous. With 6 bases removed from V and 7 bases from J, the gap between germline ends came to 16 bases. Looked up from germline, CDR1 is MDHEN and CDR2 is SYDVKM. The CDR3 loop spans 15 amino acids.

In its sample, this clonotype was seen a few times. The gene calls are TRBV11-2 and TRBJ2-1; no firm D call. Germline values: CDR1 SGHAT, CDR2 FQNNGV. Between the trimmed V and J ends, which lost 7 bases and 8 bases, there was a span of 12 bases. This CDR3 contains 12 residues. The CDR3 DNA reads as TGTGCCAGCAAGGGATCGGGCTATGAGCAGTTCTTC. Amino acid sequence: CASKGSGYEQFF.

A few counts support this clonotype. This chain connects TRBV7-3 to TRBJ1-2; the D is unclear. This CDR3 is 13 amino acids long. V lost 4 bases, J lost 3 bases, and 9 bases lay in between. The V gene's germline CDR1 is SGHTA and CDR2 FQGTGA. The CDR3 region is CASSSDGDYGYTF. The CDR3 DNA sequence: TGTGCCAGCAGCTCGGACGGGGACTATGGCTACACCTTC.

This clonotype was seen a few times. The rearrangement links TRBV20-1 to TRBJ2-3; D is possibly TRBD2 (5 bases). The CDR3 covers 14 residues. The germline V and J ends were trimmed by 6 bases and 2 bases, with 15 bases remaining between them. Germline CDR1 reads DFQATT; CDR2 reads SNEGSKA (reference sequence). The DNA of the CDR3 is TGCAGTGCCTCCCGGACTTCCGACACAGATACGCAGTATTTT. As protein: CSASRTSDTDTQYF.

The rearrangement joins TRBV28 to TRBJ1-2; TRBD1 matches at 10 bases. Germline V lookup: CDR1 MDHEN, CDR2 SYDVKM. The CDR3 is 15 amino acids. The junction had 4 bases not matched to a gene; V was cut back by 1 base and J by 5 bases. The CDR3 DNA follows: TGTGCCAGCAGTTTATTGACAGGGGGCGCTTATGGCTACACCTTC. It yields the protein CASSLLTGGAYGYTF.

The chain combines TRBV29-1 with TRBJ2-1; the D gene is possibly TRBD2 (5 bases). V was trimmed by 6 bases and J by 7 bases, leaving 13 bases between them. The CDR3 loop spans 12 amino acids. Germline V CDR1 and CDR2: SQVTM, ANQGSEA. The CDR3 nucleotides read TGCAGCGTCGGACTTAATAAGAATGAGCAGTTCTTC. It yields the protein CSVGLNKNEQFF.

This clonotype was observed many times. This chain joins TRBV7-8 and TRBJ2-7; 10 nucleotides agree with TRBD1. V dropped 3 bases and J dropped 5; count of bases not matched to a gene: 4. Germline V gene data show CDR1 as SGHVS and CDR2 as FQNEAQ. The CDR3 is made up of 14 amino acids. The DNA of the CDR3 is TGTGCCAGCAGCTTGGGACAGGGGCTGGACGAGCAGTACTTC. Amino acid sequence: CASSLGQGLDEQYF.

In its sample, this clonotype was seen many times. The V gene is TRBV2, the J gene TRBJ2-1, with D tentatively TRBD1 or TRBD2 (5 bases each). Germline CDR1 and CDR2: SNHLY and FYNNEI. The ends were cut back, 0 bases at V and 4 bases at J, with 13 bases in the middle. The CDR3 consists of 16 residues. CDR3 protein: CASSEAGLAVYNEQFF. DNA of the CDR3: TGTGCCAGCAGTGAAGCGGGGCTAGCAGTATACAATGAGCAGTTCTTC. The full variable domain, in which reference TRBV2 and TRBJ2-1 provide the parts outside the CDR3, is EPEVTQTPSHQVTQMGQEVILRCVPISNHLYFYWYRQILGQKVEFLVSFYNNEISEKSEIFDDQFSVERPDGSNFTLKIRSTKLEDSAMYFCASSEAGLAVYNEQFFGPGTRLTVL.

At least ten counts were recorded for this clonotype. CDR3 in DNA: TGTGCCAGCAGCTTAGGGACAGGTTGGTCAGATACGCAGTATTTT. It translates to CASSLGTGWSDTQYF. V and J are TRBV7-2 and TRBJ2-3; 7 nucleotides line up with TRBD1. Germline-derived CDR1 and CDR2 are SGHTA and FQGNSA. Trimming took 1 base from V and 4 from J; bases not matched to a gene: 5. This CDR3 contains 15 residues. The whole variable domain, remainder taken from reference TRBV7-2 and TRBJ2-3, is GAGVSQSPSNKVTEKGKDVELRCDPISGHTALYWYRQSLGQGLEFLIYFQGNSAPDKSGLPSDRFSAERTGGSVSTLTIQRTQQEDSAVYLCASSLGTGWSDTQYFGPGTRLTVL.

The J gene is TRBJ1-5, the V gene TRBV10-1; TRBD1 might be the D (6 bases). The CDR3 spans 14 residues. The V gene's germline CDR1 is WNHNN and CDR2 SYGVQD (reference sequence). The V end lost 7 bases, the J end lost 2 bases, and 12 bases lay between the germline ends. CDR3 sequence (DNA): TGCGCCAGCATGAATTGGACAGGCAATCAGCCCCAGCATTTT. Amino acids: CASMNWTGNQPQHF.

In its sample, this clonotype was seen a few times. The chain uses TRBV20-1 and TRBJ1-1; no clear D gene. Deletions cut 6 bases from V and 10 bases from J, with 15 bases between. This CDR3 comprises 11 residues. Germline assignment: CDR1 DFQATT and CDR2 SNEGSKA (reference sequence). The CDR3 region has the DNA TGCAGTGCCCCTCTCCCCGAGGGAGCTTTCTTT. It specifies CSAPLPEGAFF.

The rearrangement uses TRBV7-2 and TRBJ2-1; D not resolved. V was shortened by 5 bases and J by 10 bases, with 9 bases between the two germline ends. The CDR3 sequence is 11 residues long. The germline gives CDR1 SGHTA, CDR2 FQGNSA. The CDR3 DNA reads TGTGCCAGCAGCCCTTTGCGAGAGCAGTTCTTC. This codes for CASSPLREQFF.

In this sample, this clonotype turned up many times. The chain has TRBV3-1 and TRBJ2-1; D unclear. This CDR3 spans 11 amino acids. Trimming removed 3 bases from V and 8 bases from J, with 5 bases in between. CDR1 and CDR2 from the germline V gene are LGHDT and YNNKEL (reference sequence). The CDR3 protein is CASSHSYEQFF. The CDR3 DNA reads as TGTGCCAGCAGCCATTCGTATGAGCAGTTCTTC.

This clonotype was seen a single time. With only one base between it and a far larger clone, this is likely a read error. V and J are TRBV9 and TRBJ2-1, with D perhaps matching TRBD2 (6 bases). The V end lost 0 bases, the J end lost 2 bases, and 6 bases lay between the germline ends. This CDR3 has 14 amino acids. In germline, CDR1 is SGDLS, CDR2 YYNGEE. The CDR3: CASSVAGAYNEQFF. CDR3 coding DNA: TGTGCCAGCAGCGTAGCGGGAGCCTACAATGAGCAGTTCTTC.

The chain couples TRBV10-3 to TRBJ1-1; a weak D match, TRBD1 (5 bases). This CDR3 is 12 amino acids long. Between the trimmed V and J ends, which lost 10 bases and 4 bases, there was a span of 13 bases. Germline V lookup: CDR1 ENHRY, CDR2 SYGVKD. The CDR3 DNA is TGTGCCACCATGGTGGGGGGCACTGAAGCTTTCTTT. Its translation: CATMVGGTEAFF.

This clonotype was counted ten times or more. The V and J genes are TRBV11-2 and TRBJ2-5; D is undetermined. Per germline, CDR1 SGHAT and CDR2 FQNNGV. Trimming pared 1 base from V and 1 base from J, leaving 10 bases between. The CDR3 is made up of 15 amino acids. CDR3 DNA sequence: TGTGCCAGCAGCTTAGTATACGGCCCCCAAGAGACCCAGTACTTC. It codes for CASSLVYGPQETQYF.

The genes are TRBV19 and TRBJ1-1; D remains unclear. The CDR3 is 15 amino acids. V was clipped by 0 bases and J by 1 base, with 9 bases between them. The germline CDR1 and CDR2 sequences are LNHDA and SQIVND (reference sequence). The CDR3 is CASSIDPQPNTEAFF. The CDR3 DNA reads as TGTGCCAGTAGTATAGATCCCCAGCCGAACACTGAAGCTTTCTTT.

There are a few counts of this clonotype. V and J are TRBV28 and TRBJ2-7; 7 bases map to TRBD2. Germline V gene data show CDR1 as MDHEN and CDR2 as SYDVKM. This CDR3 has 14 residues. V dropped 6 bases and J dropped 9; count of bases not matched to a gene: 14. CDR3 coding DNA: TGTGCCAGCAGGGGGACCTCTGGGGGGGGGGGGCAGTACTTC. This codes for CASRGTSGGGGQYF.

The V and J genes are TRBV20-1 and TRBJ2-7; possible D gene TRBD2, 6 bases. Per the germline V gene, CDR1 is DFQATT and CDR2 is SNEGSKA (reference sequence). The CDR3 length is 12 residues. Trimming removed 7 bases from V and 3 bases from J, with 13 bases in between. CDR3 coding DNA: TGCAGTGTCGGGAGAATGCGCTACGAGCAGTACTTC. The encoded protein is CSVGRMRYEQYF.